A selection of T cell receptor beta chains follows, all from one sample in a study of shared clonotypes between healthy human individuals. Profiling relied on immunoSEQ multiplex PCR, and the TCRdb table lists in-frame clones only, not all of them. Of 1,500,000 or so clones in the sample, approximately 98.5% were seen once. Sequencing was performed on naive CD4+ T cells sorted from blood. These receptors were obtained from a young man in good health. CDR3s include the opening cysteine and the closing phenylalanine or tryptophan. Fields, in order: CDR3 length, J gene, clone size, V gene, D gene, CDR3 DNA, CDR3 protein. A D gene is named only where the DNA matches it firmly. Rows give clone size only sometimes, using once, few, many, or a class for an expanded clone.

cdr3_length: 15; j_call: TRBJ2-7; clone_size: NA; v_call: TRBV7-9; d_call: TRBD1; cdr3_nt: TGTGCCAGCAGCTTAGCTTGGGACAGAGCCTACGAGCAGTACTTC; cdr3_aa: CASSLAWDRAYEQYF
cdr3_length: 15; j_call: TRBJ2-3; clone_size: NA; v_call: TRBV5-4; d_call: NA; cdr3_nt: TGTGCCAGCAGCCCTGACTTGGTAGGCACAGATACGCAGTATTTT; cdr3_aa: CASSPDLVGTDTQYF
cdr3_length: 14; j_call: TRBJ2-7; clone_size: NA; v_call: TRBV5-1; d_call: NA; cdr3_nt: TGCGCCAGCAGCTTTGGGGACGGAACCTACGAGCAGTACTTC; cdr3_aa: CASSFGDGTYEQYF
cdr3_length: 12; j_call: TRBJ2-2; clone_size: NA; v_call: TRBV6-1; d_call: TRBD2; cdr3_nt: TGTGCCGCAGGACTAGCGGGCGGGGAGCTGTTTTTT; cdr3_aa: CAAGLAGGELFF
cdr3_length: 14; j_call: TRBJ2-2; clone_size: once; v_call: TRBV7-2; d_call: NA; cdr3_nt: TGTGCCAGCAAGGAAGCGAGCTATACCGGGGAGCTGTTTTTT; cdr3_aa: CASKEASYTGELFF
cdr3_length: 18; j_call: TRBJ2-4; clone_size: NA; v_call: TRBV9; d_call: NA; cdr3_nt: TGTGCCAGCAGCGTAGATGTGGGGGGTATCGATCGACAAAACATTCAGTACTTC; cdr3_aa: CASSVDVGGIDRQNIQYF
cdr3_length: 18; j_call: TRBJ2-3; clone_size: NA; v_call: TRBV5-1; d_call: NA; cdr3_nt: TGCGCCAGCAGCACCCCTAAGGTGGGGACCCCTGGCACAGATACGCAGTATTTT; cdr3_aa: CASSTPKVGTPGTDTQYF
cdr3_length: 12; j_call: TRBJ1-1; clone_size: NA; v_call: TRBV5-6; d_call: NA; cdr3_nt: TGTGCCAGCAGCTTATGGCGAACTGAAGCTTTCTTT; cdr3_aa: CASSLWRTEAFF
cdr3_length: 14; j_call: TRBJ2-5; clone_size: NA; v_call: TRBV2; d_call: NA; cdr3_nt: TGTGCCAGCAGTGAAGGTGCGGGCGGTGAGACCCAGTACTTC; cdr3_aa: CASSEGAGGETQYF
cdr3_length: 20; j_call: TRBJ2-1; clone_size: NA; v_call: TRBV27; d_call: NA; cdr3_nt: TGTGCCAGCAGTTTAAGGTTTTCAGGGCAATACGGGATTTCCTACAATGAGCAGTTCTTC; cdr3_aa: CASSLRFSGQYGISYNEQFF
cdr3_length: 13; j_call: TRBJ1-5; clone_size: NA; v_call: TRBV30; d_call: NA; cdr3_nt: TGTGCCTCCGGTTTCGGGGGGCATCAGCCCCAGCATTTT; cdr3_aa: CASGFGGHQPQHF
cdr3_length: 13; j_call: TRBJ2-4; clone_size: NA; v_call: TRBV29-1; d_call: NA; cdr3_nt: TGCAGCGTCGCACAGGTGTACAAAAACATTCAGTACTTC; cdr3_aa: CSVAQVYKNIQYF
cdr3_length: 19; j_call: TRBJ2-1; clone_size: NA; v_call: TRBV7-2; d_call: TRBD2; cdr3_nt: TGTGCCAGCAGCTTTTCCTTACTAGCGGGAGGGGGGTCCTACAATGAGCAGTTCTTC; cdr3_aa: CASSFSLLAGGGSYNEQFF
cdr3_length: 14; j_call: TRBJ2-1; clone_size: NA; v_call: TRBV18; d_call: TRBD2; cdr3_nt: TGTGCCAGCGCAACTAGCGGGAGTAATGATGAGCAGTTCTTC; cdr3_aa: CASATSGSNDEQFF
cdr3_length: 17; j_call: TRBJ1-4; clone_size: NA; v_call: TRBV7-6; d_call: TRBD1; cdr3_nt: TGTGCCAGCAGCGTAGTAGGACAGGGTATTACTAAGTTGAGACTGTTTTTT; cdr3_aa: CASSVVGQGITKLRLFF
cdr3_length: 13; j_call: TRBJ2-2; clone_size: NA; v_call: TRBV9; d_call: TRBD2; cdr3_nt: TGTGCCAGCAGCGTAGCTAGCGGGGCTGAGCTGTTTTTT; cdr3_aa: CASSVASGAELFF
cdr3_length: 15; j_call: TRBJ2-7; clone_size: NA; v_call: TRBV5-8; d_call: NA; cdr3_nt: TGTGCCAGCTACCTTTTGGGGGGCTCGGCCTACGAGCAGTACTTC; cdr3_aa: CASYLLGGSAYEQYF